The next 3 T cell receptor beta chains were all read from a single sample in a study of blood T cell repertoires in COVID-19. TCRdb's copy holds only in-frame clones and misses some; the assay was immunoSEQ multiplex PCR. The sample has approximately 190,000 clones, approximately 82% seen once; the top ten hold 4% to 6.5%. Sequenced material: PBMCs or T cells enriched from blood (not recorded which). These receptors were collected from a woman aged 55-70 years with acute COVID-19.

The J gene is TRBJ1-2, the V gene TRBV7-2; 10 bases line up with TRBD1. V lost 2 bases, J lost 8 bases, and 11 bases stayed unmatched. The CDR3 loop spans 16 amino acids. From germline, CDR1 is SGHTA and CDR2 FQGNSA. Written as DNA, the CDR3 is TGTGCCAGCAGCTTATCGTGGGACAGGGGATATTACGGCTACACCTTC. It translates to CASSLSWDRGYYGYTF.

The rearrangement links TRBV11-2 to TRBJ2-3; D might be TRBD2 (6 bases). V was trimmed by 0 bases and J by 11 bases, leaving 12 bases between them. CDR3 length: 13 residues. The germline V gene encodes CDR1 SGHAT and CDR2 FQNNGV. The CDR3, as DNA: TGTGCCAGCAGCTTAGAGGAGGGCAGCAGGCAGTATTTT. It translates to CASSLEEGSRQYF.

The chain carries TRBV5-4 and TRBJ1-5; 8 bases are a match to TRBD1. The CDR3 runs to 14 residues. Looked up from germline, CDR1 is SGHNT and CDR2 is YYREEE (reference sequence). The trim removed 4 bases at V and 2 bases at J, leaving 2 bases unmatched. The CDR3, as DNA: TGTGCCAGCAGCCTACAGGGGGGCAATCAGCCCCAGCATTTT. This codes for CASSLQGGNQPQHF.